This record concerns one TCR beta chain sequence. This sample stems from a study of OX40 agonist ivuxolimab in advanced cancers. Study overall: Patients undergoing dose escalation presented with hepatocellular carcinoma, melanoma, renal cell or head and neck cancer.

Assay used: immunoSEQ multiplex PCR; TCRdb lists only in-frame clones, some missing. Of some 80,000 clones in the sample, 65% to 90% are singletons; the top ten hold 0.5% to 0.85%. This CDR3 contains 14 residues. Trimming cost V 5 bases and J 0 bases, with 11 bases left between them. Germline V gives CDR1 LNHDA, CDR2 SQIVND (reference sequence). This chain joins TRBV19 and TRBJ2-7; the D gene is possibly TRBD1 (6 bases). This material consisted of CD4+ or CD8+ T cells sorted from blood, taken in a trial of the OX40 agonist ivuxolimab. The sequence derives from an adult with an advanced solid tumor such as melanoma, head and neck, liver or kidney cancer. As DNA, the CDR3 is TGTGCCAGTAGTGAACAGGGCTCCTCCTACGAGCAGTACTTC. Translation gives CASSEQGSSYEQYF.